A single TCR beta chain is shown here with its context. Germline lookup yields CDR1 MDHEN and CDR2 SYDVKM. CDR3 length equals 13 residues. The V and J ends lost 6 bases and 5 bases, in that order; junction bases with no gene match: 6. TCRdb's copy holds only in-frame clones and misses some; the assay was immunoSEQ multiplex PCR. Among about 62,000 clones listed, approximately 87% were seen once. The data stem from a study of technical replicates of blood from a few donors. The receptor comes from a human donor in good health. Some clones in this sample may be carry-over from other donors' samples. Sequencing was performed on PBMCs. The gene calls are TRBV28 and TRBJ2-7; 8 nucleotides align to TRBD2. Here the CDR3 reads CASRASGRHEQYF. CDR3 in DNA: TGTGCCAGCAGAGCGAGCGGGAGACACGAGCAGTACTTC.